These T cell receptor beta chains were read from a single sample in a study of T cell responses to AZD1222 COVID-19 vaccine. Clones were sequenced by immunoSEQ multiplex PCR, and TCRdb holds only the in-frame ones, with some missing. This sample has 75,000 to 90,000 clones; approximately 82% occur once, and the top ten carry 20% to 25%. Sequenced here: peripheral blood, sampled on day 0 of AZD1222 vaccination. The receptors were sampled from an adult in good health. CDR3s include the opening cysteine and the closing phenylalanine or tryptophan. Each record gives: D gene, J gene, clone size, V gene, CDR3 DNA, CDR3 protein. A D gene is named only where the DNA matches it firmly. Expanded clones are given a class, and other clones once, few, many or no size at all.

d_call: TRBD1
j_call: TRBJ2-1
clone_size: .
v_call: TRBV24-1
cdr3_nt: TGTGCCACCAAGGGACAGGGAGTCAATGAGCAGTTCTTC
cdr3_aa: CATKGQGVNEQFF

d_call: .
j_call: TRBJ2-7
clone_size: .
v_call: TRBV11-2
cdr3_nt: TGTGCCAGCAGCTTAAGCAATCCTTACGAGCAGTACTTC
cdr3_aa: CASSLSNPYEQYF

d_call: TRBD1
j_call: TRBJ2-5
clone_size: .
v_call: TRBV28
cdr3_nt: TGTGCCAGCAGTTTAAGGGGGCGGGCCCAGTACTTC
cdr3_aa: CASSLRGRAQYF

d_call: TRBD1
j_call: TRBJ1-1
clone_size: .
v_call: TRBV10-3
cdr3_nt: TGTGCCATCAGTGGGGACAGTATGAACACTGAAGCTTTCTTT
cdr3_aa: CAISGDSMNTEAFF

d_call: .
j_call: TRBJ1-6
clone_size: once
v_call: TRBV5-3
cdr3_nt: TGTGCCAGAAGCTTGGTGGCAGGCGGGAATTCACCCCTCCACTTT
cdr3_aa: CARSLVAGGNSPLHF

d_call: .
j_call: TRBJ2-1
clone_size: .
v_call: TRBV10-1
cdr3_nt: TGCGCCAGCAGTGCGCTAGGAGGCGGCCACAATGAGCAGTTCTTC
cdr3_aa: CASSALGGGHNEQFF

d_call: .
j_call: TRBJ2-7
clone_size: .
v_call: TRBV6-5
cdr3_nt: TGTGCCAGCAGTCCCGGGACAAACTCCTACGAGCAGTACTTC
cdr3_aa: CASSPGTNSYEQYF

d_call: .
j_call: TRBJ1-2
clone_size: .
v_call: TRBV2
cdr3_nt: TGTGCCAGCAGTGAGGTGGCATCGGCTGGCTACACCTTC
cdr3_aa: CASSEVASAGYTF

d_call: .
j_call: TRBJ2-3
clone_size: .
v_call: TRBV18
cdr3_nt: TGTGCCAGCTCACTCTTGGCTAGCGAGTCAGATACGCAGTATTTT
cdr3_aa: CASSLLASESDTQYF

d_call: .
j_call: TRBJ2-1
clone_size: .
v_call: TRBV7-2
cdr3_nt: TGTGCCAGCAGCTTAGCAAGGGGATTAAGCTCCTACAATGAGCAGTTCTTC
cdr3_aa: CASSLARGLSSYNEQFF

d_call: .
j_call: TRBJ1-5
clone_size: .
v_call: TRBV2
cdr3_nt: TGTGCCAGCAGACTTAATCTGAATAGCAATCAGCCCCAGCATTTT
cdr3_aa: CASRLNLNSNQPQHF

d_call: .
j_call: TRBJ1-2
clone_size: .
v_call: TRBV10-3
cdr3_nt: TGTGCCATCAGTGAGGCAGGAAATGGCTACACCTTC
cdr3_aa: CAISEAGNGYTF

d_call: TRBD1
j_call: TRBJ2-4
clone_size: .
v_call: TRBV29-1
cdr3_nt: TGCAGCGCCGAGGACAGGGTGGTCAAAAACATTCAGTACTTC
cdr3_aa: CSAEDRVVKNIQYF

d_call: TRBD1
j_call: TRBJ1-2
clone_size: .
v_call: TRBV18
cdr3_nt: TGTGCCAGCTCGGAACAGGGGGAAGCTAACTATGGCTACACCTTC
cdr3_aa: CASSEQGEANYGYTF